What follows are 18 T cell receptor beta chains derived from one specimen sequenced in a study of vaccination effects on CD4 cells after COVID-19. Antigens for these TCRs are unknown. Before any sequencing was done, the ViraFEST assay used viral peptide pools to expand antigen-specific CD4+ T cells. Following culture for around 9 days, CD4+ T cells were isolated. PCR-confirmed SARS-CoV-2 infection occurred in the person between March and December 2020. The repertoire was sequenced with immunoSEQ multiplex PCR; TCRdb's copy has only in-frame clones and lacks some. The table shows roughly 70,000 clones, with roughly 73% occurring only once. The source material was CD4+ T cells from PBMCs cultured with HIV peptides, sampled before COVID-19 vaccination. As for subset: HIV-1 Nef peptide pool negative control/reference culture. Every receptor here comes from a human donor who had a prior SARS-CoV-2 infection.

The chain couples TRBV5-1 to TRBJ2-1; TRBD2 aligns across 12 bases. The CDR3 sequence is 15 residues long. Germline loops: CDR1 SGHRS, CDR2 YFSETQ. V was clipped by 4 bases and J by 6 bases; unmatched bases: 5. The DNA for the CDR3 is TGCGCCAGCAGCGAGACTAGCGGGAGTCTCAATGAGCAGTTCTTC. Translation: CASSETSGSLNEQFF. Combining the CDR3 with reference TRBV5-1 and TRBJ2-1 gives the whole variable domain KAGVTQTPRYLIKTRGQQVTLSCSPISGHRSVSWYQQTPGQGLQFLFEYFSETQRNKGNFPGRFSGRQFSNSRSEMNVSTLELGDSALYLCASSETSGSLNEQFFGPGTRLTVL.

CDR3 sequence (DNA): TGCGCCAGCAGCCATGGGACCCTGGGGGACGAGCAGTACTTC. Translation: CASSHGTLGDEQYF. The J gene is TRBJ2-7, the V gene TRBV5-1, with D perhaps TRBD1 or TRBD2 (5 bases each). The V gene's germline CDR1 is SGHRS and CDR2 YFSETQ. Trimming shortened V by 4 bases and J by 5 bases, and 16 bases separated the two germline ends. This CDR3 has 14 residues.

The rearrangement joins TRBV6-6 to TRBJ1-3, with 7 bases lining up with TRBD1. This CDR3 contains 15 residues. V lost 6 bases and J lost 8; bases outside the gene matches: 13. The V gene's germline CDR1 is MNHNY and CDR2 SVGAGI (reference sequence). Written as DNA, the CDR3 is TGTGCCAGCAGAGACAACAGGGGCAAAGGAGACACCATATATTTT. Protein sequence: CASRDNRGKGDTIYF.

The chain recombines TRBV18 with TRBJ2-7; no reliable D call. The CDR3 runs 13 residues. The germline V gene encodes CDR1 KGHSH and CDR2 LQKENI. V lost 3 bases and J 3 bases, leaving 9 bases between the germline ends. CDR3 loop: CASSPTVDYEQYF. DNA for the CDR3: TGTGCCAGCTCACCCACTGTGGACTACGAGCAGTACTTC.

This clone appeared a single time. The V call is TRBV10-3, the J call TRBJ1-1; D unclear. Between the trimmed V and J ends, which lost 4 bases and 1 base, there was a span of 10 bases. Germline V CDR1 and CDR2: ENHRY, SYGVKD. The CDR3 loop spans 14 amino acids. The CDR3: CAISVGAENTEAFF. CDR3 bases: TGTGCCATCAGTGTAGGTGCTGAGAACACTGAAGCTTTCTTT.

This clone was counted between two and nine times. The chain joins TRBV29-1 to TRBJ1-1; possibly TRBD1 for D (6 bases). V was trimmed by 4 bases and J by 4 bases, leaving 13 bases between them. Germline CDR1 reads SQVTM; CDR2 reads ANQGSEA. This CDR3 has 13 residues. This chain's CDR3 is CSVAWRGVTEAFF. The CDR3 nucleotides read TGCAGCGTTGCTTGGAGGGGGGTCACTGAAGCTTTCTTT.

By share, this clone ranks as medium-sized. The CDR3 nucleotides are TGTGCCAGCAGTTACGGGAGGGAATCTGACGAGCAGTACTTC. Residues: CASSYGRESDEQYF. The chain recombines TRBV6-6 with TRBJ2-7; 7 positions match TRBD2. With 2 bases clipped from V and 5 bases from J, the junction kept 6 bases outside the gene matches. The CDR3 sequence is 14 residues long. Germline CDR1 reads MNHNY; CDR2 reads SVGAGI (reference sequence).

The chain uses TRBV18 and TRBJ2-2; 7 bases line up with TRBD1. Trimming cost V 9 bases and J 1 base; bases outside gene matches: 5. The CDR3 length is 14 residues. Germline assignment: CDR1 KGHSH and CDR2 LQKENI. The CDR3 DNA is TGTGCCAGTCGACAGGGCGGGAACACCGGGGAGCTGTTTTTT. Translation: CASRQGGNTGELFF.

The gene calls are TRBV7-9 and TRBJ2-7; unclear D gene. V lost 0 bases and J lost 4, with 7 bases in between. CDR3 length: 13 residues. From germline, CDR1 is SEHNR and CDR2 FQNEAQ (reference sequence). The CDR3 nucleotides are TGTGCCAGCAGCTTAGCGCTAGGGTACGAGCAGTACTTC. Protein product: CASSLALGYEQYF.

The rearrangement joins TRBV4-1 to TRBJ2-1, with a weak D call TRBD2 (6 bases). Germline lookup yields CDR1 MGHRA and CDR2 YSYEKL. The V and J ends lost 3 bases and 2 bases respectively, with 14 bases between them. The CDR3 runs to 16 residues. CDR3 region: CASSQGYGGTYNEQFF. The DNA for the CDR3 is TGCGCCAGCAGCCAGGGATACGGCGGGACCTACAATGAGCAGTTCTTC.

The chain couples TRBV18 to TRBJ1-2; TRBD1 matches 9 bases. Germline V lookup: CDR1 KGHSH, CDR2 LQKENI. The CDR3 runs 16 residues. After removal of 3 bases from V and 5 bases from J, the junction contained 10 bases not matched to a gene. CDR3 nucleotides: TGTGCCAGCTCACCGGGACTCCCCGGGACAGGGTATGGCTACACCTTC. Its protein product is CASSPGLPGTGYGYTF.

This clone was counted only a few times. This chain joins TRBV7-9 and TRBJ2-5; 14 bases line up with TRBD2. Germline CDR1 SEHNR, CDR2 FQNEAQ (reference sequence). The ends lost 4 bases at V and 5 bases at J; junction bases unmatched: 9. This CDR3 comprises 17 residues. The CDR3, as DNA: TGTGCCAGCAGCTCCGGGACTAGCGGGAGTGTCTGGGAGACCCAGTACTTC. It is translated as CASSSGTSGSVWETQYF.

The V call is TRBV19, the J call TRBJ1-2, with 7 bases fitting TRBD1. V dropped 6 bases and J dropped 4; count of bases not matched to a gene: 5. CDR3 size: 13 residues. Germline V gene lookup returns CDR1 LNHDA and CDR2 SQIVND (reference sequence). CDR3 bases: TGTGCCAGTAGGGCACCAGGGGGCTATGGCTACACCTTC. As protein: CASRAPGGYGYTF.

The J gene is TRBJ1-2, the V gene TRBV5-1; D is ambiguous. CDR1 and CDR2 from the germline V gene are SGHRS and YFSETQ. CDR3 length: 13 amino acids. With 4 bases removed from V and 4 bases from J, the gap between germline ends came to 11 bases. The CDR3 loop is CASSAQEIYGYTF. As DNA, the CDR3 is TGCGCCAGCAGCGCCCAGGAGATCTATGGCTACACCTTC.

The V call is TRBV9, the J call TRBJ1-1; D not certain. The CDR3 totals 14 residues. The V end was cut by 4 bases, the J end by 1 base, with 11 bases between. The V gene's germline CDR1 is SGDLS and CDR2 YYNGEE. CDR3 in DNA: TGTGCCAGCAGCCCTTGGACGGGGAACACTGAAGCTTTCTTT. Its translation: CASSPWTGNTEAFF.

This clone was detected only a few times. The chain recombines TRBV7-9 with TRBJ2-1, with no clear D. Germline loops: CDR1 SEHNR, CDR2 FQNEAQ (reference sequence). The CDR3 is 15 amino acids. V lost 2 bases to trimming and J lost 5 bases, with 13 bases between them. The DNA of the CDR3 is TGTGCCAGCAGCTTATCTGGGCAACCACACAATGAGCAGTTCTTC. It yields the protein CASSLSGQPHNEQFF.

This chain links TRBV18 with TRBJ2-5; D remains unclear. V was cut by 0 bases and J by 5 bases, with 7 bases left in between. Looked up from germline, CDR1 is KGHSH and CDR2 is LQKENI. The CDR3 loop spans 13 amino acids. The CDR3 sequence: CASSPPSGETQYF. As DNA, the CDR3 is TGTGCCAGCTCACCACCCTCTGGGGAGACCCAGTACTTC. The whole variable domain, filled in from reference TRBV18 and TRBJ2-5, reads NAGVMQNPRHLVRRRGQEARLRCSPMKGHSHVYWYRQLPEEGLKFMVYLQKENIIDESGMPKERFSAEFPKEGPSILRIQQVVRGDSAAYFCASSPPSGETQYFGPGTRLLVL.

The genes are TRBV24-1 and TRBJ2-1, with TRBD1 matching 7 bases. J was trimmed by 0 bases and V by 3 bases; bases with no gene match: 4. The germline CDR1 and CDR2 sequences are KGHDR and SFDVKD. The CDR3 runs 16 residues. The CDR3 spells CATSDMTGSSYNEQFF. The CDR3 DNA reads TGTGCCACCAGTGATATGACAGGGAGCTCCTACAATGAGCAGTTCTTC.